The rows below give T cell receptor beta chains drawn from one sample of a study of OX40 agonist ivuxolimab in advanced cancers. Produced via immunoSEQ multiplex PCR; TCRdb's table is partial and in-frame only. This table has 60,000 to 70,000 clones, 85% to 95% appearing once. Source: CD4+ or CD8+ T cells sorted from blood, taken in a trial of the OX40 agonist ivuxolimab. These receptors all stem from an adult with an advanced solid tumor such as melanoma, head and neck, liver or kidney cancer. CDR3s include the opening cysteine and the closing phenylalanine or tryptophan. Each record gives: CDR3 protein, CDR3 DNA, D gene, J gene, V gene, clone size. The D gene is left open where the match is weak. Some rows mark clone size as missing; the rest say once, few, many or name a class of expanded clone.

CAIMGRLGTGELFF TGTGCCATCATGGGCAGATTGGGGACCGGGGAGCTGTTTTTT . TRBJ2-2 TRBV10-3 .
CASKGAGRWYEQYF TGTGCCAGCAAAGGGGCCGGGCGGTGGTACGAGCAGTACTTC . TRBJ2-7 TRBV27 .
CASGTPAASTYEQYF TGTGCCAGCGGGACGCCAGCGGCCTCAACCTACGAGCAGTACTTC . TRBJ2-7 TRBV27 .
CASSMFPDTGELFF TGTGCCAGTAGTATGTTCCCTGACACCGGGGAGCTGTTTTTT . TRBJ2-2 TRBV19 .
CASSYSKVQGHYGYTF TGTGCCAGCAGTTACTCGAAGGTCCAGGGACACTATGGCTACACCTTC . TRBJ1-2 TRBV6-5 .
CASSQDSATGQLATNEKLFF TGCGCCAGCAGCCAAGATAGCGCGACAGGGCAGCTTGCAACTAATGAAAAACTGTTTTTT TRBD1 TRBJ1-4 TRBV4-3 .
CASSVGSGSQETQYF TGTGCCAGCAGTGTTGGTAGCGGGAGCCAAGAGACCCAGTACTTC TRBD2 TRBJ2-5 TRBV2 .
CASSPTGTGEQFF TGTGCCAGTAGTCCTACCGGGACTGGTGAGCAGTTCTTC . TRBJ2-1 TRBV19 .
CASSQDTTNTEAFF TGTGCCAGCAGCCAAGACACAACGAACACTGAAGCTTTCTTT . TRBJ1-1 TRBV4-2 .
CASSLWAGARTDTQYF TGTGCCAGCAGTTTATGGGCAGGTGCTCGCACAGATACGCAGTATTTT . TRBJ2-3 TRBV27 .
CASSQKGLAAEQFF TGCGCCAGCAGCCAAAAGGGACTAGCGGCTGAGCAGTTCTTC TRBD2 TRBJ2-1 TRBV4-1 .
CASSQAEEAFF TGCGCCAGCAGCCAGGCAGAGGAAGCTTTCTTT . TRBJ1-1 TRBV4-1 .
CASSSRGYEQYF TGTGCCAGCAGCTCGCGTGGGTACGAGCAGTACTTC . TRBJ2-7 TRBV11-2 .
CASSKRQGAKDTEAFF TGTGCCAGCAGCAAGAGACAGGGGGCGAAGGACACTGAAGCTTTCTTT TRBD1 TRBJ1-1 TRBV7-9 .
CAISGTLPPYEQYF TGTGCCATCAGTGGGACTTTGCCTCCCTACGAGCAGTACTTC . TRBJ2-7 TRBV10-3 .
CASRNGQGEQYF TGCGCCAGCAGAAACGGACAGGGCGAGCAGTACTTC TRBD1 TRBJ2-7 TRBV5-1 once
CASSDLDPSGYTF TGTGCCAGCAGTGACTTGGACCCATCTGGCTACACCTTC . TRBJ1-2 TRBV6-5 .
CASSPPSRNEQFF TGCGCCAGCAGCCCCCCCAGTAGGAATGAGCAGTTCTTC . TRBJ2-1 TRBV4-1 .
CASSKTGTNTEAFF TGTGCCAGCAGTAAGACAGGGACGAACACTGAAGCTTTCTTT TRBD1 TRBJ1-1 TRBV6-5 .
CASSQPIGLAGDNEQFF TGTGCCAGCAGCCAACCCATCGGACTAGCGGGAGACAATGAGCAGTTCTTC TRBD2 TRBJ2-1 TRBV4-2 .
CASSSGTGGYGYTF TGTGCCAGCAGCTCCGGGACAGGGGGCTATGGCTACACCTTC TRBD1 TRBJ1-2 TRBV7-8 .
CASSATSGASYEQYF TGTGCCAGCAGCGCGACTAGCGGGGCTTCCTACGAGCAGTACTTC TRBD2 TRBJ2-7 TRBV11-3 .
CSVTPIEKGPIYGYTF TGCAGCGTTACCCCCATCGAGAAGGGGCCCATCTATGGCTACACCTTC . TRBJ1-2 TRBV29-1 .